The rows below give T cell receptor beta chains drawn from one sample of a study of regulatory T cells in long-lasting Graves disease. TCRdb analysed the multiplex PCR reads with MiXCR anew, one entry per CDR3 protein. The table includes fewer than 500,000 distinct CDR3 sequences, 15% to 20% detected once. The data also belong to a second study, concerning T cells in Graves' hyperthyroidism and ophthalmopathy.

Here the sequenced sample was peripheral blood mononuclear cells (PBMCs), taken at new diagnosis, from a patient treated with antithyroid drugs. Receptors originate from a man between 40 and 49 years old with Graves disease. Both conserved end residues are part of each CDR3. Each record gives: V gene, J gene, D gene, CDR3 length, clone size, CDR3 protein, CDR3 DNA. D genes are given only for firm matches. The listing skips clone size in some rows; elsewhere it reads once, few, many or a size class.

TRBV6-1	TRBJ1-2	-	14	many	CASSEALGTYGYTF	TGTGCCAGCAGTGAAGCGCTTGGGACCTATGGCTACACCTTC
TRBV10-3	TRBJ2-2	-	16	few	CAIRAERDKNTGELFF	TGTGCCATCCGTGCTGAGAGGGACAAGAACACCGGGGAGCTGTTTTTT
TRBV6-2/TRBV6-3	TRBJ2-1	TRBD2	15	-	CASSYGGGQTNEQFF	TGTGCCAGCAGTTACGGGGGAGGGCAGACGAATGAGCAGTTCTTC
TRBV2	TRBJ2-3	-	14	many	CASSDQGGADTQYF	TGTGCCAGCAGTGACCAGGGGGGCGCAGATACGCAGTATTTT
TRBV19	TRBJ2-1	-	16	many	CASSQAARGGTDEQFF	TGTGCCAGTAGTCAGGCGGCTAGGGGGGGGACAGATGAGCAGTTCTTC
TRBV24-1	TRBJ2-1	-	15	many	CATSDLRIGSDEQFF	TGTGCCACCAGTGATTTGAGGATAGGGAGTGATGAGCAGTTCTTC
TRBV28	TRBJ1-4	TRBD1	15	many	CASSLPGQGDEKLFF	TGTGCCAGCAGTTTACCGGGACAGGGTGACGAAAAACTGTTTTTT
TRBV12-3/TRBV12-4	TRBJ2-7	TRBD2	15	many	CASSSRTSGDYEQYF	TGTGCCAGCAGTTCCCGAACTAGCGGGGACTACGAGCAGTACTTC
TRBV12-3/TRBV12-4	TRBJ2-5	TRBD1	15	many	CASSLGDSHAETQYF	TGTGCCAGCAGTTTGGGGGACAGCCATGCGGAGACCCAGTACTTC
TRBV30	TRBJ1-2	-	14	many	CAWSVAQGLGGYTF	TGTGCCTGGAGTGTAGCACAGGGATTGGGTGGCTACACCTTC
TRBV24-1	TRBJ2-1	-	13	few	CATRGTVRGEQFF	TGTGCCACCCGTGGGACGGTTCGTGGTGAGCAGTTCTTC